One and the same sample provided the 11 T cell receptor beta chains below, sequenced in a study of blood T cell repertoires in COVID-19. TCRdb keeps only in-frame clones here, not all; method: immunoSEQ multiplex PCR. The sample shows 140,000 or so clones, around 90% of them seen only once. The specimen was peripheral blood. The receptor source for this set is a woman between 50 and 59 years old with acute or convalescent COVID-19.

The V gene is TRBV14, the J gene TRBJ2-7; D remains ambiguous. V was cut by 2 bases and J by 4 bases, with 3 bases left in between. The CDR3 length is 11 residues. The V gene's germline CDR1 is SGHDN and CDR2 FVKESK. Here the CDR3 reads CASSQYYEQYF. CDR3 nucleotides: TGTGCCAGCAGCCAATATTACGAGCAGTACTTC.

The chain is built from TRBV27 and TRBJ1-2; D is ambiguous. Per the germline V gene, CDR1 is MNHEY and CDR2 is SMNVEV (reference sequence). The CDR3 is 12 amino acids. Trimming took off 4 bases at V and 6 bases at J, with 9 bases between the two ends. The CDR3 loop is CASSSGGDGYTF. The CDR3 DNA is TGTGCCAGCAGTTCCGGCGGCGATGGCTACACCTTC.

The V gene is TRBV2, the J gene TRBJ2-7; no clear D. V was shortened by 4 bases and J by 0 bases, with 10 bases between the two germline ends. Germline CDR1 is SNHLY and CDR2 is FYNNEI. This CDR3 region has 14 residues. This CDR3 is CASSGQASSYEQYF. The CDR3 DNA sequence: TGTGCCAGCAGTGGCCAGGCGAGCTCCTACGAGCAGTACTTC. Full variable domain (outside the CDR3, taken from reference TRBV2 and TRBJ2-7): EPEVTQTPSHQVTQMGQEVILRCVPISNHLYFYWYRQILGQKVEFLVSFYNNEISEKSEIFDDQFSVERPDGSNFTLKIRSTKLEDSAMYFCASSGQASSYEQYFGPGTRLTVT.

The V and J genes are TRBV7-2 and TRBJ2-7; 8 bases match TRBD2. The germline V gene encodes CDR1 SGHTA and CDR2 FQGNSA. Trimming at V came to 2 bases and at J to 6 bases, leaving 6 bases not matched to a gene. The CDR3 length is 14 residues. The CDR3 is CASSLTSGGGEQYF. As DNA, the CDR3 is TGTGCCAGCAGCTTAACGTCGGGAGGGGGCGAGCAGTACTTC.

The CDR3 sequence is CASSAPPLEETQYF. CDR3 in DNA: TGTGCCAGCAGTGCCCCACCTTTGGAGGAGACCCAGTACTTC. The chain employs TRBV2 and TRBJ2-5; no firm D call. Germline CDR1 is SNHLY and CDR2 is FYNNEI. The CDR3 sequence is 14 residues long. V was pared by 4 bases and J by 5 bases, with 14 bases between.

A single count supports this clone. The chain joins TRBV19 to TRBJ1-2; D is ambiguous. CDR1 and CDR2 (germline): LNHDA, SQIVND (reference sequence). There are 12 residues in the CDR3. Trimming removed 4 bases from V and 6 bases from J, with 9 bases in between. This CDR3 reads CASSKTDNGYTF. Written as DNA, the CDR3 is TGTGCCAGTAGTAAAACAGACAATGGCTACACCTTC.

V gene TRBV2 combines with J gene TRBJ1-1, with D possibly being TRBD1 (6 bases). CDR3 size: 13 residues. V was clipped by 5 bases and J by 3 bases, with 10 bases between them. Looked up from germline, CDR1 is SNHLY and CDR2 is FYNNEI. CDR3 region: CASSRGSDTEAFF. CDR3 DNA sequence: TGTGCCAGCAGTAGGGGGTCTGACACTGAAGCTTTCTTT.

DNA of the CDR3: TGTGCCAGCAGTGCCGATTTCTCGGGGAACACTGAAGCTTTCTTT. Translation gives CASSADFSGNTEAFF. The gene calls are TRBV27 and TRBJ1-1; the D is unclear. The ends were cut back, 5 bases at V and 1 base at J, with 14 bases in the middle. Germline assignment: CDR1 MNHEY and CDR2 SMNVEV (reference sequence). The CDR3 is 15 amino acids.

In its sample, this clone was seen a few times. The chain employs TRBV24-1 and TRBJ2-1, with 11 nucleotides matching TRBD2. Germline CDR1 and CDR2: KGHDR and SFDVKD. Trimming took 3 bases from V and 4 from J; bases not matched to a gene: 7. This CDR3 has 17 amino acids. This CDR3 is CATSDRPTSGNYNEQFF. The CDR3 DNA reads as TGTGCCACCAGTGATCGCCCGACTAGCGGGAATTACAATGAGCAGTTCTTC.

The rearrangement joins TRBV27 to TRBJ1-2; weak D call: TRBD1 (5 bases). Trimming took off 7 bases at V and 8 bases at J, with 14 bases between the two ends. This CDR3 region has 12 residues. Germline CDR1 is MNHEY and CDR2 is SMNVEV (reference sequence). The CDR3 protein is CASTSGVGGYTF. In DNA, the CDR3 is TGTGCCAGCACCTCGGGGGTAGGGGGCTACACCTTC.

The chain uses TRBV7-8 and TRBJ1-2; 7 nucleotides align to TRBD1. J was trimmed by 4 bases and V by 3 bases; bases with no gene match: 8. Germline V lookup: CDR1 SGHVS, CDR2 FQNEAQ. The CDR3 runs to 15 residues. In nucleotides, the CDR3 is TGTGCCAGCAGCTTGGAAGGGGGCAGCTCCTATGGCTACACCTTC. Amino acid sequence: CASSLEGGSSYGYTF. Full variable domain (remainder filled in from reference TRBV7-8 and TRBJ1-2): GAGVSQSPRYKVAKRGQDVALRCDPISGHVSLFWYQQALGQGPEFLTYFQNEAQLDKSGLPSDRFFAERPEGSVSTLKIQRTQQEDSAVYLCASSLEGGSSYGYTFGSGTRLTVV.